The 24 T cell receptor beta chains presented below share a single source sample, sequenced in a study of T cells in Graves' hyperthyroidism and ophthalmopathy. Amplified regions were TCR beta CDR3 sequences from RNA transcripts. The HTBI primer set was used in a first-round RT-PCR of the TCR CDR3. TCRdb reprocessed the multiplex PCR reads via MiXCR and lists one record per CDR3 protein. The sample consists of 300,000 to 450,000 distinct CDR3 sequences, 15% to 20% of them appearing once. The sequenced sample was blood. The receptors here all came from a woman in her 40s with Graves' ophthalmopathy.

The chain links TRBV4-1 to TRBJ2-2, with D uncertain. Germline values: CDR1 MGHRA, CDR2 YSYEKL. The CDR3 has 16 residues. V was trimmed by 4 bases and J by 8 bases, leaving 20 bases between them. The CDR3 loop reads CASSLVVRPSGGELFF. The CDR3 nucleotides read TGCGCCAGCAGCCTAGTTGTAAGACCCTCGGGTGGGGAGCTGTTTTTT.

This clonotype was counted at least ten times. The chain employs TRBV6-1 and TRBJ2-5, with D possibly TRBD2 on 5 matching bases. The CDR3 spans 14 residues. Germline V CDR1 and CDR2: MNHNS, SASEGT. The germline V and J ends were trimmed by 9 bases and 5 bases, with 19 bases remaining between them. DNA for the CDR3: TGTGCCAGTCTATCACCACTAGACTGGGAGACCCAGTACTTC. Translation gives CASLSPLDWETQYF.

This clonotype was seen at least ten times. The CDR3: CASSYGFRPAYEQYF. In DNA, the CDR3 is TGTGCCAGCAGTTACGGGTTCAGGCCAGCTTACGAGCAGTACTTC. The rearrangement uses TRBV6-2 or TRBV6-3 and TRBJ2-7; the D is unclear. Trimming shortened V by 2 bases and J by 4 bases, and 15 bases separated the two germline ends. This CDR3 has 15 amino acids. Germline V lookup: CDR1 MNHEY, CDR2 SVGEGT.

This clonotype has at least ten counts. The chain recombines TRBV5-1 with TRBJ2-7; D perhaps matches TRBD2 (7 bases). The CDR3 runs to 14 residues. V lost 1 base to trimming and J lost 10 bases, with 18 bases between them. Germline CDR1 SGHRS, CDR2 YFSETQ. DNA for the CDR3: TGCGCCAGCAGCTTGAGCGGGGACACTTTCGGTCAGTACTTC. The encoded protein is CASSLSGDTFGQYF. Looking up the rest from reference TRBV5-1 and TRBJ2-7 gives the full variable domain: KAGVTQTPRYLIKTRGQQVTLSCSPISGHRSVSWYQQTPGQGLQFLFEYFSETQRNKGNFPGRFSGRQFSNSRSEMNVSTLELGDSALYLCASSLSGDTFGQYFGPGTRLTVT.

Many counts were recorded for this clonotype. CDR3 amino acids: CASRGAGRTYEQYF. CDR3 sequence (DNA): TGTGCCTCCCGGGGAGCCGGGAGGACCTACGAGCAGTACTTC. The chain employs TRBV6-1 and TRBJ2-7; 7 nucleotides agree with TRBD2. The V gene's germline CDR1 is MNHNS and CDR2 SASEGT. Trimming took 11 bases from V and 2 from J; bases not matched to a gene: 12. The CDR3 totals 14 residues.

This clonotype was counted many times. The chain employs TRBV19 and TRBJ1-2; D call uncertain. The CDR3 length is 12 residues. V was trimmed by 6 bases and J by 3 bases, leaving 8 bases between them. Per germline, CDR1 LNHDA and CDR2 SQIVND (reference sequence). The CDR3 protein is CASSHNYYGYTF. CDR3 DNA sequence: TGTGCCAGTAGCCACAACTACTATGGCTACACCTTC.

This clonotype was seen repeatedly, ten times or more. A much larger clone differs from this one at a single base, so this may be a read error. CDR3 DNA: TGTGCCAGCGTGGGACTAGCCAAAAACATTCAGTACTTC. Translating it yields CASVGLAKNIQYF. The chain couples TRBV2 to TRBJ2-4, with D perhaps TRBD2 (6 bases). CDR1 is SNHLY, CDR2 FYNNEI, per germline. CDR3 size: 13 residues. With 8 bases removed from V and 0 bases from J, the gap between germline ends came to 8 bases.

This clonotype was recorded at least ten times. CDR3 DNA sequence: TGCGCCAGCAGCCAAGGGTTACAAGAGACCCAGTACTTC. Its protein is CASSQGLQETQYF. The chain has TRBV4-3 and TRBJ2-5; D gene unclear. Trimming took off 1 base at V and 2 bases at J, with 5 bases between the two ends. This CDR3 is built from 13 residues. The germline V gene encodes CDR1 LGHNA and CDR2 YSLEER.

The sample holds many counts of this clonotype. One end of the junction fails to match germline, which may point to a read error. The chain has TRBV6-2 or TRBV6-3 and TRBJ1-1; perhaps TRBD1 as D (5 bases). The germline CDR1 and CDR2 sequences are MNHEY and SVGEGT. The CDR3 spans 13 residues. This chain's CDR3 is CASSGGNNAEASF. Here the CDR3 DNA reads TGTGCCAGCAGTGGGGGAAACAACGCTGAAGCTTCCTTT.

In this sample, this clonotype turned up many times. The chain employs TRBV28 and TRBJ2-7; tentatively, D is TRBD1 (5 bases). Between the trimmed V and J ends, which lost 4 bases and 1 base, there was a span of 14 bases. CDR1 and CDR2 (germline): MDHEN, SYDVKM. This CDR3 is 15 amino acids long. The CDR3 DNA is TGTGCCAGCAGTTCAGGGTCCGGGCGATCCTACGAGCAGTACTTC. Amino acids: CASSSGSGRSYEQYF.

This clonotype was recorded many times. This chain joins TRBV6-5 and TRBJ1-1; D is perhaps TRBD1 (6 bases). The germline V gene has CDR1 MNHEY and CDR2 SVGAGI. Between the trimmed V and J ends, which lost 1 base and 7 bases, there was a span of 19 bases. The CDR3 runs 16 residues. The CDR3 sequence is CASSYYGPGVRGEAFF. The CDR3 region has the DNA TGTGCCAGCAGTTACTATGGTCCAGGGGTTCGAGGTGAAGCTTTCTTT.

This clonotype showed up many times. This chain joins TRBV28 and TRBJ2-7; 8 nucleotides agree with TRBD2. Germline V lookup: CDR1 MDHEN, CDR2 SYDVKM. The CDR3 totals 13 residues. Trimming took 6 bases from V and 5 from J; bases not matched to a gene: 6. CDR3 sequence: CASSQREMNEQYF. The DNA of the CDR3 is TGTGCCAGCAGCCAGCGGGAGATGAACGAGCAGTACTTC.

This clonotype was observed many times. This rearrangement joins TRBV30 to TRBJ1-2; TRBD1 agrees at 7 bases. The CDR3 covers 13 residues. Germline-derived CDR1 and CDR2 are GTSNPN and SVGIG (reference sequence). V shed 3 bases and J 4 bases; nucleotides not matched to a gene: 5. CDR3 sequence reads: CAWRGQNLYGYTF. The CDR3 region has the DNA TGTGCCTGGAGGGGACAGAACCTCTATGGCTACACCTTC.

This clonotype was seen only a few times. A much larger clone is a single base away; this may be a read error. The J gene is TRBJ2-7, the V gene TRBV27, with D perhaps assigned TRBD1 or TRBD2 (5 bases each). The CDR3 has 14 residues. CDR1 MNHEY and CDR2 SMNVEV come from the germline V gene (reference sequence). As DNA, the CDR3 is TGTGCCAGCAGTTTATCGAGGGGATTCCACGAGCAGTGCTTC. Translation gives CASSLSRGFHEQCF.

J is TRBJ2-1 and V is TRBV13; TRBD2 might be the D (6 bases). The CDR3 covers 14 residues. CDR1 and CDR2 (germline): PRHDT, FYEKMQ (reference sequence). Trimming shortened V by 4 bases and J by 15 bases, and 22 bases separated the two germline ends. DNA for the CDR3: TGTGCCAGCAGCTCTATCCTAGCGCCCGCTGGCTGGTTCTTC. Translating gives CASSSILAPAGWFF.

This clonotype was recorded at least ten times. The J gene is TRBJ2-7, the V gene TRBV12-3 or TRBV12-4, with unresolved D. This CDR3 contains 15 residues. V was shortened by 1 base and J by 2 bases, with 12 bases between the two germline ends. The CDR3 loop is CASSLGVEITYEQYF. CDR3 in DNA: TGTGCCAGCAGTTTAGGGGTGGAGATAACCTACGAGCAGTACTTC.

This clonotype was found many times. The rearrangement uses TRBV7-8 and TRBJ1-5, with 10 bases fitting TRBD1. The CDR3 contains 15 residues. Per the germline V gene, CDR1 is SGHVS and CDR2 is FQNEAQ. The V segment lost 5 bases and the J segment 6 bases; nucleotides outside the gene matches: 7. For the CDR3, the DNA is TGTGCCAGCAGCGAACTTCGGACAGGGGGTCAGCCCCAGCATTTT. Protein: CASSELRTGGQPQHF.

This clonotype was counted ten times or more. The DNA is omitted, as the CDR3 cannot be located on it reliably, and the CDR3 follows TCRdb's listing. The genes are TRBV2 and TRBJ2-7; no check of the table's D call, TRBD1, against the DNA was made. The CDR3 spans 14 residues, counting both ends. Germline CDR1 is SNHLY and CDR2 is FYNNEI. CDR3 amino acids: CASILGQGSYEQYF.

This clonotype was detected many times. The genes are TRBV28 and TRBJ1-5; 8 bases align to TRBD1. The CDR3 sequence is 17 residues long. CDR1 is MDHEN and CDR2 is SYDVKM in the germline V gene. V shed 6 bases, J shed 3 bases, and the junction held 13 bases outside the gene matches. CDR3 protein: CASSLVRDRGPNQPQHF. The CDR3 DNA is TGTGCCAGCAGCCTCGTTCGAGACAGGGGCCCCAATCAGCCCCAGCATTTT.

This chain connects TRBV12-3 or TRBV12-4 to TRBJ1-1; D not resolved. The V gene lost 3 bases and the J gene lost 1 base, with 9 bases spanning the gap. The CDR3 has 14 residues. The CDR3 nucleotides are TGTGCCAGCAGTTTCGGACTGACGAACACTGAAGCTTTCTTT. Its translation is CASSFGLTNTEAFF.

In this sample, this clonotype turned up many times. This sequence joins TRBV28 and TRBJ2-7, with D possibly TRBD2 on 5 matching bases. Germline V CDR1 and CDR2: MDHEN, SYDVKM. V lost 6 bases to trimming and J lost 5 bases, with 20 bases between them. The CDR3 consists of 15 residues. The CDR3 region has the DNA TGTGCCAGCAGGGAGACGGAGCGGTTACCGGACGAGCAGTACTTC. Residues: CASRETERLPDEQYF.

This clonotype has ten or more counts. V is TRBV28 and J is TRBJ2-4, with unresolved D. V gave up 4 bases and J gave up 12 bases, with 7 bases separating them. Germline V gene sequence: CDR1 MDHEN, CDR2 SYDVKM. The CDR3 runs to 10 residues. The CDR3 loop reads CASSSATQYF. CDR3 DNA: TGTGCCAGCAGTTCAGCGACTCAGTACTTC.

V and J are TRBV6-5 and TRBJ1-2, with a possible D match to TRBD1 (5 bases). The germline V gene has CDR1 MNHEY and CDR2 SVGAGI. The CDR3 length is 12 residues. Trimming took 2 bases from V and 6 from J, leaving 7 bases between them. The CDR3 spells CASSYTGDGYTF. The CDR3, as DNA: TGTGCCAGCAGTTACACGGGGGATGGCTACACCTTC.

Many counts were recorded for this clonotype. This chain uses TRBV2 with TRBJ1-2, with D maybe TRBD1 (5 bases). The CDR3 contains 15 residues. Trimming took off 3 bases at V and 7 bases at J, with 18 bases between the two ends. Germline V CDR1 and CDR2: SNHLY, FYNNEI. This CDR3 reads CASSDQGFILGGYTF. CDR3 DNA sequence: TGTGCCAGCAGTGATCAGGGTTTTATTTTGGGTGGCTACACCTTC.